The sample holds one count of the clone carrying this T cell receptor beta chain. Antigen specificity is unknown. Treatment meaning: around 19 received Ad26.COV2.S at low or high dose, single or two shots; five or six received placebo; per-sample allocation not given. The samples were gathered on day 63 after the first injection of vaccine or placebo. Germline lookup yields CDR1 SGHVS and CDR2 FNYEAQ. Trimming at V came to 5 bases and at J to 0 bases, leaving 4 bases not matched to a gene. There are 15 residues in the CDR3. This record comes from a study of Ad26.COV2.S vaccination and SARS-CoV-2 variants. The method was immunoSEQ multiplex PCR; TCRdb's version includes in-frame clones alone and lacks a portion of them. This sample has around 300,000 clones, with about 87% found just once. Whole-study results and caveats: Vaccinees displayed broader spike-specific TCR repertoires than placebo recipients.

This clonotype was obtained from a person aged 18 to 59 who received the Ad26.COV2.S COVID-19 vaccine or a placebo. The V call is TRBV7-6, the J call TRBJ2-1, with TRBD1 identical over 7 bases. This specimen was peripheral blood, taken in a trial of Ad26.COV2.S vaccine versus placebo. This CDR3 reads CASSGDRASYNEQFF. CDR3 bases: TGTGCCAGCAGCGGGGACAGAGCCTCCTACAATGAGCAGTTCTTC.